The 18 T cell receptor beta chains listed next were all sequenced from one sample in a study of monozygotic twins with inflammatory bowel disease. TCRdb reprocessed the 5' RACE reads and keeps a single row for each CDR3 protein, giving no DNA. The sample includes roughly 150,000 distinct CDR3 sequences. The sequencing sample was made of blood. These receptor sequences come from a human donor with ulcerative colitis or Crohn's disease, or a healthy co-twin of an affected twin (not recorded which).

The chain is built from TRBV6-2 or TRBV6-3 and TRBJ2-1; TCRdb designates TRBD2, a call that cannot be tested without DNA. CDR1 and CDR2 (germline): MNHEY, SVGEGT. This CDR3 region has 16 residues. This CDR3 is CASSYSPGGPVNEQFF.

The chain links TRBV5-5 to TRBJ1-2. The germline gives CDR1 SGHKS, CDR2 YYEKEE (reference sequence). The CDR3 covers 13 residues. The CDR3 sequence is CASSERANYGYTF. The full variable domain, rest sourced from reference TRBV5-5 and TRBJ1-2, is DAGVTQSPTHLIKTRGQQVTLRCSPISGHKSVSWYQQVLGQGPQFIFQYYEKEERGRGNFPDRFSARQFPNYSSELNVNALLLGDSALYLCASSERANYGYTFGSGTRLTVV.

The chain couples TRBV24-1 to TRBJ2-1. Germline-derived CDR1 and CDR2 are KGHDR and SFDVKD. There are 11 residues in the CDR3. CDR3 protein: CATSDRSEQFF.

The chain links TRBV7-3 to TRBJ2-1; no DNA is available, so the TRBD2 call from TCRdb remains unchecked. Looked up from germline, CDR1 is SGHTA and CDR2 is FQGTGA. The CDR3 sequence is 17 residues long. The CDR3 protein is CASSSSPGLTSISEQFF.

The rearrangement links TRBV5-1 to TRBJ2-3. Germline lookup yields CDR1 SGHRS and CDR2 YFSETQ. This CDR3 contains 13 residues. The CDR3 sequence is CASSLAISDTQYF.

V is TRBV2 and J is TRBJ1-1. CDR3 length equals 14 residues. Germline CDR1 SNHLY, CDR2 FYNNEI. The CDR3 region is CASSGLSSVSEAFF.

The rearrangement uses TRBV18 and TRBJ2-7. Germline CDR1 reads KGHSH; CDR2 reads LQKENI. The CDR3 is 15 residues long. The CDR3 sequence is CASSSETTGPYEQYF.

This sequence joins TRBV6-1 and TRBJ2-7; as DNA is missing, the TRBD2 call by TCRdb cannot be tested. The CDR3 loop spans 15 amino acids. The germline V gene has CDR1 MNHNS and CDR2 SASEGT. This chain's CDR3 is CASSPGPSGVYEQYF.

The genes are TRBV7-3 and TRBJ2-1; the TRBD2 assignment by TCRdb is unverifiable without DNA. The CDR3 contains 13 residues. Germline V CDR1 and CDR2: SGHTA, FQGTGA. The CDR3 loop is CASSSSGYNEQFF.

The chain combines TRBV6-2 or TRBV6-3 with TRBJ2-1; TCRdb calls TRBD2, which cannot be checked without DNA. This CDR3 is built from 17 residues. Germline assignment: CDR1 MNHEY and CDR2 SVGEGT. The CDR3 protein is CASSKFTGTKSYNEQFF.

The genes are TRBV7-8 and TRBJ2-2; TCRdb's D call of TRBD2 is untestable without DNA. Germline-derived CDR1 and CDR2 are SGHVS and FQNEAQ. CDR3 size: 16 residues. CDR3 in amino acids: CASRSLAGGKSGELFF. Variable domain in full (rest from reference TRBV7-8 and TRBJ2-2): GAGVSQSPRYKVAKRGQDVALRCDPISGHVSLFWYQQALGQGPEFLTYFQNEAQLDKSGLPSDRFFAERPEGSVSTLKIQRTQQEDSAVYLCASRSLAGGKSGELFFGEGSRLTVL.

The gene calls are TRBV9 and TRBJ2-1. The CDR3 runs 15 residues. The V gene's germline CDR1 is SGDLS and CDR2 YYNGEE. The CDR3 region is CASSPKVSSYNEQFF.

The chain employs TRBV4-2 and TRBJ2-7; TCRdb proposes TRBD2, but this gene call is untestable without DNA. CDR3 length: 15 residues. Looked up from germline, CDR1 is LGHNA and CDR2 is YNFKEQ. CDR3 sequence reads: CASSQGAGGQDEQYF.

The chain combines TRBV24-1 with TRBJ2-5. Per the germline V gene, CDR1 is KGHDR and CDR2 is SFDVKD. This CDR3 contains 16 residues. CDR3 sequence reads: CATSDLNSLEEETQYF.

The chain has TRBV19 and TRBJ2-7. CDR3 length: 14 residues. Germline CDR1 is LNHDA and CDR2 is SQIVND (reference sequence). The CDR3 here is CASSIQGYGYEQYF.

CDR3 loop: CASRDGQGNTEAFF. The chain is built from TRBV4-1 and TRBJ1-1; TCRdb outputs TRBD1, but without DNA this stays unchecked. The CDR3 runs 14 residues. Germline CDR1 is MGHRA and CDR2 is YSYEKL.

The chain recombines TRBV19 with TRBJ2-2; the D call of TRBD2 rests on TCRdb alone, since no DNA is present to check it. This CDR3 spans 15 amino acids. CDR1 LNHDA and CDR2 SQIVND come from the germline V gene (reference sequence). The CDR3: CASSTLDLRAGELFF. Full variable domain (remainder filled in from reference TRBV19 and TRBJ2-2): DGGITQSPKYLFRKEGQNVTLSCEQNLNHDAMYWYRQDPGQGLRLIYYSQIVNDFQKGDIAEGYSVSREKKESFPLTVTSAQKNPTAFYLCASSTLDLRAGELFFGEGSRLTVL.

The CDR3 sequence: CSVLLWTSDQETQYF. The rearrangement uses TRBV29-1 and TRBJ2-5; TCRdb's D call, TRBD2, is unchecked because there is no DNA. The CDR3 spans 15 residues. The germline gives CDR1 SQVTM, CDR2 ANQGSEA.